This record concerns one T cell receptor beta chain sequence. This entry is derived from a study of blood T cells in healthy people across ages. A minimum of 7 million PBMCs was isolated per sample. A second 7 to 11 cycle PCR used barcoded and J-beta primers. TCRdb analysed the 5' RACE reads with MiXCR anew, one entry per CDR3 protein. The data hold over 750,000 distinct CDR3 sequences, with 20% to 30% observed a single time. Germline V gives CDR1 SGDLS, CDR2 YYNGEE. This CDR3 region has 16 residues. The trim removed 4 bases at V and 5 bases at J, leaving 11 bases unmatched. These same records also appear under a second study, on T cells of mothers and their children. Per that study: Each donor was one of three healthy Caucasian mothers or one of their six children. Compared with unrelated pairs, related mother-child pairs had slightly higher, non-significant overlap. The authors detected no persistent microchimeric T cell clones.

The sample comprised blood. The TCR originated in a boy between 10 and 17 years old in good health. The J gene is TRBJ2-1, the V gene TRBV9, with 8 nucleotides matching TRBD2. CDR3 protein: CASSLRERGTNNEQFF. In DNA, the CDR3 is TGTGCCAGCAGCCTGAGGGAGCGGGGGACCAACAATGAGCAGTTCTTC. The complete variable domain, with remaining parts taken from reference TRBV9 and TRBJ2-1, reads DSGVTQTPKHLITATGQRVTLRCSPRSGDLSVYWYQQSLDQGLQFLIQYYNGEERAKGNILERFSAQQFPDLHSELNLSSLELGDSALYFCASSLRERGTNNEQFFGPGTRLTVL.